The 10 T cell receptor beta chains in this list originate from one sample, sequenced in a study of cytomegalovirus exposure and HLA in healthy donors. PCR was performed using 60 Vbeta and 13 Jbeta primers. Measured with immunoSEQ multiplex PCR; TCRdb has only the in-frame clones, and not every one. Here the sample spans about 87,000 clones, around 8% being singletons. Sequenced material: PBMCs. The receptors shown here come from a man between 50 and 59 years old in good health and CMV-seronegative.

The rearrangement links TRBV11-2 to TRBJ1-1; perhaps TRBD1 as D (6 bases). The CDR3 extends over 14 amino acids. Looked up from germline, CDR1 is SGHAT and CDR2 is FQNNGV. The V end lost 4 bases, the J end lost 0 bases, and 9 bases lay between the germline ends. The CDR3 loop reads CASSWRTVNTEAFF. In nucleotides, the CDR3 is TGTGCCAGCAGCTGGAGGACAGTGAACACTGAAGCTTTCTTT. The complete variable domain, with remaining parts taken from reference TRBV11-2 and TRBJ1-1, reads EAGVAQSPRYKIIEKRQSVAFWCNPISGHATLYWYQQILGQGPKLLIQFQNNGVVDDSQLPKDRFSAERLKGVDSTLKIQPAKLEDSAVYLCASSWRTVNTEAFFGQGTRLTVV.

This clone has more than one count but fewer than ten. The chain links TRBV7-9 to TRBJ2-1; 14 bases fit TRBD2. CDR1 and CDR2 (germline): SEHNR, FQNEAQ (reference sequence). Trimming at V came to 3 bases and at J to 8 bases, leaving 9 bases not matched to a gene. The CDR3 loop spans 17 amino acids. The CDR3 nucleotides read TGTGCCAGCAGCTTTTATCGGACTAGCGGGGGGTGGGATGAGCAGTTCTTC. Its translation is CASSFYRTSGGWDEQFF.

CDR3 protein: CAISESRLAGSEQYF. The CDR3 DNA is TGTGCCATCAGTGAGTCGCGGCTAGCGGGGTCCGAGCAGTACTTC. The chain combines TRBV10-3 with TRBJ2-7, with TRBD2 matching 9 bases. CDR3 length: 15 amino acids. The ends lost 0 bases at V and 6 bases at J; junction bases unmatched: 6. Germline loops: CDR1 ENHRY, CDR2 SYGVKD.

Only a few counts were recorded for this clone. The CDR3 DNA is TGTGCCAGCAGCGAGTCGGGGGACTATGGCTACACCTTC. Translation: CASSESGDYGYTF. The J gene is TRBJ1-2, the V gene TRBV9; TRBD1 might be the D (5 bases). Trimming took off 3 bases at V and 3 bases at J, with 9 bases between the two ends. Germline CDR1 SGDLS, CDR2 YYNGEE. This CDR3 comprises 13 residues.

This clone was recorded a few times. V gene TRBV19 combines with J gene TRBJ2-3; TRBD1 agrees at 8 bases. The germline gives CDR1 LNHDA, CDR2 SQIVND (reference sequence). The CDR3 is 15 residues long. J was trimmed by 4 bases and V by 3 bases; bases with no gene match: 6. The CDR3 DNA reads as TGTGCCAGTAGTATGCCAGGGGGCAGGGCAGATACGCAGTATTTT. It specifies CASSMPGGRADTQYF.

V usage is TRBV4-3 and J usage is TRBJ2-3; the match to TRBD1 covers 10 bases. V was clipped by 0 bases and J by 2 bases; unmatched bases: 8. The CDR3 is 18 residues long. Looked up from germline, CDR1 is LGHNA and CDR2 is YSLEER. The DNA for the CDR3 is TGCGCCAGCAGCCAAGAGAGGACAGGGGGTGTGGCCACAGATACGCAGTATTTT. This codes for CASSQERTGGVATDTQYF.

The DNA of the CDR3 is TGTGCCAGCAGGGGTAGGAGAGCTCAGCCCCAGCATTTT. Translated: CASRGRRAQPQHF. The chain links TRBV28 to TRBJ1-5, with D unresolved. V was trimmed by 6 bases and J by 6 bases, leaving 12 bases between them. Germline-derived CDR1 and CDR2 are MDHEN and SYDVKM. The CDR3 spans 13 residues.

The table lists this clone with a few counts. The chain recombines TRBV5-1 with TRBJ2-3; D may be TRBD1 (6 bases). Trimming left V 1 base short and J 2 bases short, with 17 bases between. CDR1 is SGHRS and CDR2 is YFSETQ in the germline V gene. CDR3 size: 17 residues. CDR3: CASSLRGTYALTDTQYF. DNA of the CDR3: TGCGCCAGCAGCTTGAGGGGGACCTACGCACTCACAGATACGCAGTATTTT.

This clone has a handful of counts. The chain carries TRBV20-1 and TRBJ1-1, with D perhaps TRBD1 (6 bases). The germline V and J ends were trimmed by 3 bases and 4 bases, with 6 bases remaining between them. Germline loops: CDR1 DFQATT, CDR2 SNEGSKA (reference sequence). CDR3 size: 11 residues. The CDR3, as DNA: TGCAGTGCTAGGGGGGCCACTGAAGCTTTCTTT. It yields the protein CSARGATEAFF.

This clone was seen only a few times. V and J are TRBV4-3 and TRBJ2-7; 8 bases map to TRBD1. The ends lost 0 bases at V and 5 bases at J; junction bases unmatched: 3. Per germline, CDR1 LGHNA and CDR2 YSLEER. This CDR3 has 14 residues. In DNA form, the CDR3 reads TGCGCCAGCAGCCAAGATTACAGGGGGAACGAGCAGTACTTC. It yields the protein CASSQDYRGNEQYF.